Below, 3 T cell receptor beta chains from the same sample are listed, as sequenced in a study of blood T cell repertoires in COVID-19. Sequenced by immunoSEQ multiplex PCR; TCRdb stores in-frame clones only, minus some. The sample records a few hundred thousand clones, about 80% being singletons. Sequencing used peripheral blood. These receptors were taken from a man older than 75 with acute or convalescent COVID-19.

The rearrangement joins TRBV20-1 to TRBJ1-2; 8 bases match TRBD1. Looked up from germline, CDR1 is DFQATT and CDR2 is SNEGSKA (reference sequence). V trimming: 3 bases; J trimming: 5 bases; junction bases outside the gene matches: 11. The CDR3 sequence is 15 residues long. The CDR3 DNA sequence: TGCAGTGCTAGTGATTCCTGGGACAGGCTATATGGCTACACCTTC. Protein product: CSASDSWDRLYGYTF.

This clone was recorded a few times. This same CDR3 is encoded by further DNA sequences in the sample. The chain recombines TRBV11-3 with TRBJ2-7, with D tentatively TRBD1 (6 bases). CDR3 length equals 13 residues. Between the trimmed V and J ends, which lost 0 bases and 5 bases, there was a span of 8 bases. Germline V CDR1 and CDR2: SGHNT, YENEEA. The CDR3 DNA sequence: TGTGCCAGCAGCTTAGACAGGGGCCACGAGCAGTACTTC. It yields the protein CASSLDRGHEQYF.

V is TRBV19 and J is TRBJ1-5, with D possibly being TRBD1 (5 bases). The CDR3 consists of 16 residues. V shed 8 bases and J shed 0 bases, with 17 bases lying between them. The V gene's germline CDR1 is LNHDA and CDR2 SQIVND (reference sequence). CDR3 in DNA: TGTGCCAGTGCTAAGGCGGGGGGATATAGCAATCAGCCCCAGCATTTT. Its translation: CASAKAGGYSNQPQHF.